This T cell receptor beta chain comes out of a study of CD8 T cells in Susac syndrome. In this sample, this clonotype turned up a few times. V was trimmed by 0 bases and J by 3 bases, leaving 7 bases between them. The CDR3 has 13 residues. From germline, CDR1 is SGHRS and CDR2 YFSETQ. Reverse transcription of about 0.45 to 1 ug RNA was performed with random hexamers. TCRdb reprocessed the immunoSEQ multiplex PCR reads with MiXCR, giving one entry per CDR3 protein. The repertoire has more than 120,000 distinct CDR3 sequences, around 94% of them found once; the top ten carry 0.075% to 0.1%. This receptor was taken from a human donor in good health. The rearrangement uses TRBV5-1 and TRBJ2-7; no clear D. The sequenced material came from CD4+ T cells from PBMCs. The CDR3 sequence: CASSLGQNYEQYF. The CDR3 nucleotides are TGCGCCAGCAGCTTGGGCCAGAACTACGAGCAGTACTTC.